These 11 T cell receptor beta chains were all obtained from the same sample, sequenced in a study of glioma-infiltrating T cells after dendritic cell vaccination. The protocol was immunoSEQ multiplex PCR, while the TCRdb copy is restricted to in-frame clones and leaves out a portion. In the table there are more than 75,000 clones, around 83% of which are singletons. As for time point: after dendritic cell vaccination, including at tumor progression/relapse. Sequencing used blood, obtained after dendritic cell vaccination. The receptors derive from a human donor with glioblastoma.

V is TRBV7-9 and J is TRBJ1-1, with a possible D match to TRBD1 (5 bases). Germline V gene lookup returns CDR1 SEHNR and CDR2 FQNEAQ (reference sequence). This CDR3 is built from 10 residues. V lost 5 bases and J lost 7, with 5 bases in between. Written as DNA, the CDR3 is TGTGCCAGCAGCGACAGTGAAGCTTTCTTT. Protein product: CASSDSEAFF.

V usage is TRBV30 and J usage is TRBJ1-1; the D is unclear. The CDR3 is 10 residues long. From germline, CDR1 is GTSNPN and CDR2 SVGIG (reference sequence). V gave up 3 bases and J gave up 7 bases, with 6 bases separating them. This CDR3 reads CAWRQIEAFF. The CDR3 bases are TGTGCCTGGAGGCAGATTGAAGCTTTCTTT. The entire variable domain, with the rest obtained from reference TRBV30 and TRBJ1-1, is as follows: SQTIHQWPATLVQPVGSPLSLECTVEGTSNPNLYWYRQAAGRGLQLLFYSVGIGQISSEVPQNLSASRPQDRQFILSSKKLLLSDSGFYLCAWRQIEAFFGQGTRLTVV.

The rearrangement links TRBV6-5 to TRBJ1-5; the match to TRBD1 covers 10 bases. Germline loops: CDR1 MNHEY, CDR2 SVGAGI. The CDR3 is made up of 14 amino acids. J gave up 11 bases and V 5 bases, and 9 bases lay outside the gene matches. The CDR3 sequence is CASSTGTGASSQHF. CDR3 in DNA: TGTGCCAGCAGTACCGGGACAGGGGCCTCATCCCAGCATTTT.

J is TRBJ1-4 and V is TRBV2; 7 bases line up with TRBD1. The CDR3 is 14 amino acids. Per germline, CDR1 SNHLY and CDR2 FYNNEI. With 8 bases clipped from V and 2 bases from J, the junction kept 5 bases outside the gene matches. Here the CDR3 DNA reads TGTGCCAGCGGAGACAGGGTCACTAATGAAAAACTGTTTTTT. As protein: CASGDRVTNEKLFF.

The chain combines TRBV28 with TRBJ1-2; TRBD1 aligns across 8 bases. There are 14 residues in the CDR3. Losses at the gene ends were 5 bases for V and 3 bases for J; bases not matched to a gene: 5. Germline CDR1 reads MDHEN; CDR2 reads SYDVKM. The CDR3 spells CASSAMTGDYGYTF. For the CDR3, the DNA is TGTGCCAGCAGTGCAATGACAGGGGACTATGGCTACACCTTC.

V gene TRBV5-8 combines with J gene TRBJ1-3; TRBD1 is a possible D gene (6 bases). V gave up 8 bases and J gave up 0 bases, with 15 bases separating them. This CDR3 has 15 residues. Per germline, CDR1 SGHTS and CDR2 YDEGEE. DNA for the CDR3: TGTGCCAGTCGCGATACAGGGTACTCTGGAAACACCATATATTTT. Its translation: CASRDTGYSGNTIYF. Drawing the rest from reference TRBV5-8 and TRBJ1-3, the complete variable domain is EAGVTQSPTHLIKTRGQQATLRCSPISGHTSVYWYQQALGLGLQFLLWYDEGEERNRGNFPPRFSGRQFPNYSSELNVNALELEDSALYLCASRDTGYSGNTIYFGEGSWLTVV.

This chain links TRBV5-4 with TRBJ2-7; D not certain. The CDR3 totals 16 residues. CDR1 is SGHNT and CDR2 is YYREEE in the germline V gene (reference sequence). Trimming left V 2 bases short and J 0 bases short, with 15 bases between. The CDR3 nucleotides read TGTGCCAGCAGCTTTGGTTCAAGACTGGGCTCCTACGAGCAGTACTTC. It is translated as CASSFGSRLGSYEQYF.

The V and J genes are TRBV7-8 and TRBJ2-7, with TRBD2 as a possible D gene (7 bases). Germline lookup yields CDR1 SGHVS and CDR2 FQNEAQ. V lost 9 bases, J lost 5 bases, and 14 bases lay in between. CDR3 length: 12 residues. The chain's CDR3 is CASTTGRDEQYF. CDR3 in DNA: TGTGCCAGTACAACAGGGAGGGACGAGCAGTACTTC.

This rearrangement joins TRBV5-1 to TRBJ1-2; 9 bases align to TRBD1. Germline CDR1 is SGHRS and CDR2 is YFSETQ. Unmatched junction bases numbered 0, after V lost 0 bases and J lost 3 bases. The CDR3 has 14 residues. CDR3 residues: CASSLGQGDYGYTF. The CDR3 DNA follows: TGCGCCAGCAGCTTGGGACAGGGGGACTATGGCTACACCTTC. Together with reference TRBV5-1 and TRBJ1-2, the CDR3 gives the full variable domain: KAGVTQTPRYLIKTRGQQVTLSCSPISGHRSVSWYQQTPGQGLQFLFEYFSETQRNKGNFPGRFSGRQFSNSRSEMNVSTLELGDSALYLCASSLGQGDYGYTFGSGTRLTVV.

The chain is built from TRBV4-1 and TRBJ2-3, with a tentative D call TRBD1 (6 bases). CDR3 size: 15 residues. Germline-derived CDR1 and CDR2 are MGHRA and YSYEKL. Trimming pared 1 base from V and 2 bases from J, leaving 10 bases between. The CDR3 spells CASSQAQGYTDTQYF. The CDR3 region has the DNA TGCGCCAGCAGCCAAGCACAGGGCTACACAGATACGCAGTATTTT.

This clone was counted only a few times. The chain couples TRBV14 to TRBJ2-7; D is unclear. V was cut by 3 bases and J by 2 bases, with 11 bases left in between. Germline CDR1 SGHDN, CDR2 FVKESK. The CDR3 length is 14 residues. In nucleotides, the CDR3 is TGTGCCAGCAGCCATAGAAGCATCCCCTACGAGCAGTACTTC. It codes for CASSHRSIPYEQYF.